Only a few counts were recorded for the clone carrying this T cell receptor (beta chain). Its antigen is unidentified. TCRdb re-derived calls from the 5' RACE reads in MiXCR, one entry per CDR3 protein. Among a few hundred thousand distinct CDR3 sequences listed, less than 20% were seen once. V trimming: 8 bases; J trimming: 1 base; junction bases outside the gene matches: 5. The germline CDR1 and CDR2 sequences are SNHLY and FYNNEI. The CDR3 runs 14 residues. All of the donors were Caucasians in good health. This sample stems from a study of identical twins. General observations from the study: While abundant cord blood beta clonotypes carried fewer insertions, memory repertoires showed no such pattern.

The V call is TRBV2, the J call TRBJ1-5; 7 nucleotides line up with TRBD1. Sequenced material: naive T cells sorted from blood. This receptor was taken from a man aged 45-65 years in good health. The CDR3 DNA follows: TGTGCCAGCCGCGACAGGGCGAGCAATCAGCCCCAGCATTTT. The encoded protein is CASRDRASNQPQHF.